One and the same sample provided the 2 T cell receptor beta chains below, sequenced in a study of cytomegalovirus exposure and HLA in healthy donors (dated by TCRdb to 2016 to 2017). Preparation of the library involved the immunoSEQ multiplex PCR assay. For the multiplex PCR, a mixture combining 60 forward primers for TCR Vbeta segments and 13 reverse primers for TCR Jbeta segments was used. The immuneACCESS repertoire file appears here via TCRdb, limited to in-frame rearrangements. These files lack a portion of the clones; in checked studies, under half of the deficit traces to unresolved V genes, and the cause of the others is not known. The sample's own table lists approximately 150,000 clones. About 2.2% of the sample is held by the ten biggest clonotypes. The sample consisted of PBMCs. Receptor source: a young woman in good health and CMV-seronegative.

The rearrangement joins TRBV10-3 to TRBJ1-1; no definite D call. V shed 3 bases and J shed 6 bases, with 17 bases lying between them. Germline CDR1 and CDR2: ENHRY and SYGVKD. The CDR3 runs to 15 residues. The CDR3 sequence is CAISEGRVRMAEAFF. DNA for the CDR3: TGTGCCATCAGTGAAGGGAGGGTACGAATGGCTGAAGCTTTCTTT.

The chain combines TRBV30 with TRBJ1-2; no clear D. With 4 bases removed from V and 0 bases from J, the gap between germline ends came to 9 bases. This CDR3 region has 13 residues. Per the germline V gene, CDR1 is GTSNPN and CDR2 is SVGIG (reference sequence). The CDR3 region is CAWTVQPNYGYTF. The CDR3 DNA follows: TGTGCCTGGACAGTACAGCCTAACTATGGCTACACCTTC.